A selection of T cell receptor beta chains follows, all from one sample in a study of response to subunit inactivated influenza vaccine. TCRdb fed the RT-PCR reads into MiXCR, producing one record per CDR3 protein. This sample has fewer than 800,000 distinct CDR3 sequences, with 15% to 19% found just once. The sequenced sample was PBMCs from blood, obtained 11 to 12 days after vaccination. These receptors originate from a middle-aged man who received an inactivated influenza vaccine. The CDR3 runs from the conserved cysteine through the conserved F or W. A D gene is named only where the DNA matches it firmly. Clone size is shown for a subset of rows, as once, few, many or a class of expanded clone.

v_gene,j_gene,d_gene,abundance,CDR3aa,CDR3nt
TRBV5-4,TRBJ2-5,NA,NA,CASNLDAGAGKTQYF,TGTGCCAGCAACCTGGACGCGGGCGCCGGGAAGACCCAGTACTTC
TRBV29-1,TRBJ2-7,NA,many,CSVVLGEQYF,TGCAGCGTTGTTTTGGGCGAGCAGTACTTC
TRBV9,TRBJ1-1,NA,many,CASSEGQNTEAFF,TGTGCCAGCAGCGAAGGACAGAACACTGAAGCTTTCTTT
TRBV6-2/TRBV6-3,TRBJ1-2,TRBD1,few,CASSTGGRPSYGYTF,TGTGCCAGCTCGACAGGGGGAAGACCTAGCTATGGCTACACCTTC
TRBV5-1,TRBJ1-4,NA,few,CASSLNPDHREKLFF,TGCGCCAGCAGCCTCAATCCGGACCACCGTGAAAAACTGTTTTTT
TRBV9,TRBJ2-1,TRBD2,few,CASSVGASGRYHNEQFF,TGTGCCAGCAGCGTAGGGGCTAGCGGTAGATATCACAATGAGCAGTTCTTC
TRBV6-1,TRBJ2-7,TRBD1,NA,CASSDDRGRREQYF,TGTGCCAGCAGTGACGACAGGGGGAGAAGGGAGCAGTACTTC
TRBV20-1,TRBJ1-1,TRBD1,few,CSANEGATEAFF,TGCAGTGCTAACGAGGGGGCCACTGAAGCTTTCTTT
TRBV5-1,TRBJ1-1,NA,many,CASSLETGLGTEAFF,TGCGCCAGCAGCTTGGAAACAGGGTTGGGCACTGAAGCTTTCTTT
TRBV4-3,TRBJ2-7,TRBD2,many,CASSQGTSGRAHEQYF,TGCGCCAGCAGCCAAGGGACTAGCGGGAGGGCCCACGAGCAGTACTTC
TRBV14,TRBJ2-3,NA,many,CASSPSFSPDTQYF,TGTGCCAGCAGCCCAAGCTTTTCCCCAGATACGCAGTATTTT
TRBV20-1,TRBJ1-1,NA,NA,CSAKRPLWDTEAFF,TGCAGTGCTAAACGACCGCTTTGGGACACTGAAGCTTTCTTT
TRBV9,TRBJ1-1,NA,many,CASSVVVGTEAFF,TGTGCCAGCAGCGTTGTAGTCGGGACTGAAGCTTTCTTT
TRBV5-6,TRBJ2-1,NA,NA,CASSTGTSRSYNEQFF,TGTGCCAGCAGCACCGGGACATCACGCTCCTACAATGAGCAGTTCTTC
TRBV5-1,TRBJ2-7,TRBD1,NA,CASSSRTGQGAGEQYF,TGCGCCAGCAGCTCCAGGACGGGACAGGGGGCGGGCGAGCAGTACTTC
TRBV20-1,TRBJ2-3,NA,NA,CSASPWALMSTDTQYF,TGCAGTGCTAGCCCCTGGGCCCTAATGAGCACAGATACGCAGTATTTT
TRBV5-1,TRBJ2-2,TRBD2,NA,CASSVGDLAGGVPGELFF,TGCGCCAGCAGCGTTGGGGATCTAGCGGGAGGTGTCCCCGGGGAGCTGTTTTTT
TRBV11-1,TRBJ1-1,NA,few,CASTQPTQGIPEAFF,TGTGCCAGCACCCAACCAACCCAGGGGATCCCTGAAGCTTTCTTT
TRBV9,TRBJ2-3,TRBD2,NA,CASSLRTSGSADTQYF,TGTGCCAGCAGCCTCCGGACTAGCGGGAGCGCAGATACGCAGTATTTT
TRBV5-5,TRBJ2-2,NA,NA,CASSLASYGGELFF,TGTGCCAGCAGCTTGGCCTCGTACGGCGGGGAGCTGTTTTTT
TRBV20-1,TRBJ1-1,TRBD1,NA,CSARTGGLNTEAFF,TGCAGTGCCAGGACAGGAGGGTTGAACACTGAAGCTTTCTTT
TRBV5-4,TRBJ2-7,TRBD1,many,CASSLGDRESYEQYF,TGTGCCAGCAGCTTGGGCGACAGGGAATCCTACGAGCAGTACTTC
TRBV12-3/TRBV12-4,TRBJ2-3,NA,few,CASSLSGRVADTQYF,TGTGCCAGCAGTTTATCGGGTCGGGTGGCAGATACGCAGTATTTT
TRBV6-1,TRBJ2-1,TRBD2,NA,CASRTLTSGGSSEQFF,TGTGCCAGCAGAACGCTCACGAGCGGGGGGAGCTCTGAGCAGTTCTTC
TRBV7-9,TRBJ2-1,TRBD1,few,CASSRQGFYNEQFF,TGTGCCAGCAGCCGACAGGGCTTCTACAATGAGCAGTTCTTC
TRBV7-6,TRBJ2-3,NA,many,CASSSFRTDTQYF,TGTGCCAGCAGCTCGTTTCGCACAGATACGCAGTATTTT
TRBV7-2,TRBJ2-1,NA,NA,CASSPLRWNEQFF,TGTGCCAGCAGCCCTTTGCGTTGGAATGAGCAGTTCTTC
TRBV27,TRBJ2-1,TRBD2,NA,CASRRLAGVRSYNEQFF,TGTGCCAGCAGGAGACTAGCGGGAGTTCGCTCCTACAATGAGCAGTTCTTC
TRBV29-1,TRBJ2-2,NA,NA,CSVAPGRNTGELFF,TGCAGCGTTGCACCCGGGAGGAACACCGGGGAGCTGTTTTTT
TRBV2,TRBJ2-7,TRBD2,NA,CASSAGLAYEQYF,TGTGCCAGCAGTGCGGGACTAGCCTACGAGCAGTACTTC
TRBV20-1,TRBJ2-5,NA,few,CSAYPTASVYQETQYF,TGCAGTGCTTACCCCACCGCCTCGGTGTACCAAGAGACCCAGTACTTC
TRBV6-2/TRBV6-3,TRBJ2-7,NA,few,CASRDYSSGPYEQYF,TGTGCCAGCAGGGATTACAGCTCTGGGCCCTACGAGCAGTACTTC
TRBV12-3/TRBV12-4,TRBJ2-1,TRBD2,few,CASRPPGTSMYNEQFF,TGTGCCAGCAGACCACCCGGGACTAGCATGTACAATGAGCAGTTCTTC